Presented here are 22 T cell receptor beta chains from one specimen sequenced in a study of memory CD4+ T cells and cytomegalovirus serostatus. The sort gate was single viable CD3+CD4+CD8-CD45RO+ cells for memory CD4+ T cells. Profiled with immunoSEQ multiplex PCR; TCRdb holds only in-frame clones, not every one. The repertoire consists of about 57,000 clones, with roughly four fifths occurring once and the leading ten covering 0.65% to 0.9%. The sample was memory CD4+ T cells from blood. Receptors originate from an adult in good health and CMV-seronegative.

The chain is built from TRBV15 and TRBJ2-1; 9 bases map to TRBD2. In germline, CDR1 is LNHNV, CDR2 YYDKDF (reference sequence). The CDR3 loop spans 12 amino acids. J lost 6 bases, V lost 9 bases, and 3 bases had no gene match. For the CDR3, the DNA is TGTGCCACGGGACTAGCTTCCAATGAGCAGTTCTTC. Its protein is CATGLASNEQFF.

The chain carries TRBV6-6 and TRBJ1-5; no reliable D call. Germline CDR1 and CDR2: MNHNY and SVGAGI (reference sequence). V lost 4 bases and J lost 6, with 7 bases in between. CDR3 length equals 12 residues. The CDR3 loop is CASSSRGQPQHF. In DNA form, the CDR3 reads TGTGCCAGCAGTTCCCGTGGTCAGCCCCAGCATTTT.

The V gene is TRBV7-9, the J gene TRBJ2-7; no reliable D call. There are 11 residues in the CDR3. Germline V gives CDR1 SEHNR, CDR2 FQNEAQ (reference sequence). Trimming left V 5 bases short and J 3 bases short, with 5 bases between. The CDR3 nucleotides are TGTGCCAGCAGCGATGACTACGAGCAGTACTTC. Translation: CASSDDYEQYF.

The V call is TRBV9, the J call TRBJ1-2; maybe TRBD1 (6 bases). Trimming cost V 4 bases and J 8 bases, with 18 bases left between them. CDR3 length: 14 residues. The germline V gene encodes CDR1 SGDLS and CDR2 YYNGEE. The CDR3 region has the DNA TGTGCCAGCAGCCAAGGGGGAGCAGGCGGCGGCTACACCTTC. Translating it yields CASSQGGAGGGYTF.

The rearrangement links TRBV11-3 to TRBJ2-5, with D hard to call. The CDR3 sequence is 13 residues long. The ends were cut back, 1 base at V and 2 bases at J, with 5 bases in the middle. Germline V gene sequence: CDR1 SGHNT, CDR2 YENEEA. CDR3 coding DNA: TGTGCCAGCAGCTTAGTAAGACAAGAGACCCAGTACTTC. Residues: CASSLVRQETQYF.

This clone was observed a handful of times. This chain uses TRBV6-1 with TRBJ1-2; no reliable D call. Germline-derived CDR1 and CDR2 are MNHNS and SASEGT. This CDR3 contains 12 residues. V lost 3 bases and J 7 bases, leaving 9 bases between the germline ends. The CDR3 sequence is CASSDWSRGYTF. CDR3 DNA: TGTGCCAGCAGTGACTGGTCCCGTGGCTACACCTTC.

This clone appeared a single time. The chain uses TRBV5-1 and TRBJ2-7; D is unresolved. V lost 0 bases to trimming and J lost 4 bases, with 8 bases between them. Germline CDR1 is SGHRS and CDR2 is YFSETQ. The CDR3 extends over 13 amino acids. CDR3 region: CASSLAVEYEQYF. For the CDR3, the DNA is TGCGCCAGCAGCTTGGCCGTTGAATACGAGCAGTACTTC.

Note on this clone: The same CDR3 also results from other DNA sequences found in this sample. V gene TRBV2 combines with J gene TRBJ1-4; TRBD1 matches 11 bases. V gave up 4 bases and J gave up 6 bases; unmatched junction bases: 1. From germline, CDR1 is SNHLY and CDR2 FYNNEI. The CDR3 is 14 amino acids. CDR3 sequence: CASSGDRGDEKLFF. The CDR3 DNA follows: TGTGCCAGCAGTGGGGACAGGGGGGATGAAAAACTGTTTTTT.

V and J are TRBV5-4 and TRBJ1-5; D unresolved. This CDR3 contains 13 residues. CDR1 is SGHNT, CDR2 YYREEE, per germline (reference sequence). V was trimmed by 4 bases and J by 3 bases, leaving 8 bases between them. The CDR3 sequence is CASSHEDNQPQHF. The CDR3 DNA follows: TGTGCCAGCAGCCACGAGGACAATCAGCCCCAGCATTTT.

The chain is built from TRBV28 and TRBJ1-4; a possible D gene is TRBD1 (6 bases). Germline assignment: CDR1 MDHEN and CDR2 SYDVKM. This CDR3 is 11 amino acids long. Between the trimmed V and J ends, which lost 11 bases and 10 bases, there was a span of 14 bases. The CDR3 nucleotides read TGTGCCGGGGGGGCTACTGGAAAACTGTTTTTT. Its protein is CAGGATGKLFF.

The V and J genes are TRBV28 and TRBJ2-1, with D perhaps matching TRBD2 (6 bases). The CDR3 has 16 amino acids. CDR1 is MDHEN, CDR2 SYDVKM, per germline. V lost 6 bases to trimming and J lost 0 bases, with 15 bases between them. As DNA, the CDR3 is TGTGCCAGCAGGAGGAGCGGGTTTAGCTCCTACAATGAGCAGTTCTTC. This gives the protein CASRRSGFSSYNEQFF.

This clone was picked up a small number of times. The J gene is TRBJ1-1, the V gene TRBV5-1; no definite D call. Trimming took 3 bases from V and 2 from J, leaving 11 bases between them. The CDR3 runs to 14 residues. Germline V CDR1 and CDR2: SGHRS, YFSETQ. This CDR3 is CASSSVPTNTEAFF. CDR3 nucleotides: TGCGCCAGCAGCTCTGTCCCAACAAACACTGAAGCTTTCTTT.

V gene TRBV6-5 combines with J gene TRBJ2-5; 8 nucleotides line up with TRBD1. With 6 bases clipped from V and 5 bases from J, the junction kept 5 bases outside the gene matches. This CDR3 comprises 13 residues. The germline V gene has CDR1 MNHEY and CDR2 SVGAGI. The DNA of the CDR3 is TGTGCCAGCAGGGCCTACAGGGGGGAGACCCAGTACTTC. As protein: CASRAYRGETQYF.

This clone has a handful of counts. The V gene is TRBV18, the J gene TRBJ2-2; D call uncertain. The CDR3 is made up of 13 amino acids. Germline V gene sequence: CDR1 KGHSH, CDR2 LQKENI. V dropped 3 bases and J dropped 0 bases, with 2 bases sitting between them. The CDR3: CASSPPNTGELFF. CDR3 sequence (DNA): TGTGCCAGCTCACCTCCGAACACCGGGGAGCTGTTTTTT.

The chain uses TRBV27 and TRBJ1-6; D remains ambiguous. The V and J ends lost 0 bases and 8 bases respectively, with 14 bases between them. Germline V gene sequence: CDR1 MNHEY, CDR2 SMNVEV (reference sequence). The CDR3 length is 16 residues. The CDR3 DNA reads as TGTGCCAGCAGTTTATCGAGGCAGGCCGGTGATTCACCCCTCCACTTT. Amino acids: CASSLSRQAGDSPLHF.

The chain recombines TRBV18 with TRBJ1-5; D remains unclear. CDR1 is KGHSH, CDR2 LQKENI, per germline. V lost 2 bases to trimming and J lost 6 bases, with 8 bases between them. The CDR3 is 13 residues long. The CDR3 loop is CASSPGLGQPQHF. DNA for the CDR3: TGTGCCAGCTCACCAGGTCTTGGTCAGCCCCAGCATTTT. Filled out from reference TRBV18 and TRBJ1-5, the complete variable domain reads NAGVMQNPRHLVRRRGQEARLRCSPMKGHSHVYWYRQLPEEGLKFMVYLQKENIIDESGMPKERFSAEFPKEGPSILRIQQVVRGDSAAYFCASSPGLGQPQHFGDGTRLSIL.

This sequence joins TRBV6-5 and TRBJ1-5, with D uncertain. The germline CDR1 and CDR2 sequences are MNHEY and SVGAGI. The V end lost 6 bases, the J end lost 1 base, and 7 bases lay between the germline ends. This CDR3 has 13 residues. In DNA, the CDR3 is TGTGCCAGCAGCTATGGGAGCAATCAGCCCCAGCATTTT. It codes for CASSYGSNQPQHF.

This clone came up a few times. This chain uses TRBV7-2 with TRBJ1-4, with TRBD1 matching 9 bases. Trimming at V came to 3 bases and at J to 1 base, leaving 3 bases not matched to a gene. The CDR3 contains 16 residues. Per the germline V gene, CDR1 is SGHTA and CDR2 is FQGNSA. The CDR3 region has the DNA TGTGCCAGCAGCTTTGGGACAGGGAGAACTAATGAAAAACTGTTTTTT. Encoded protein: CASSFGTGRTNEKLFF.

The chain recombines TRBV5-1 with TRBJ1-2; 7 bases align to TRBD1. The ends lost 4 bases at V and 5 bases at J; junction bases unmatched: 5. This CDR3 spans 13 amino acids. Germline V gene data show CDR1 as SGHRS and CDR2 as YFSETQ. The CDR3 DNA reads TGCGCCAGCAGCCCCGGGACAGCATATGGCTACACCTTC. This sequence encodes CASSPGTAYGYTF.

Remarks on this clone: A read error is possible here, since a much larger clone lies one base away. The sample contains more than one DNA sequence encoding this CDR3. The V call is TRBV6-1, the J call TRBJ2-7; D call uncertain. CDR3 length: 13 amino acids. Germline CDR1 MNHNS, CDR2 SASEGT. This CDR3 reads CASSADPVYEQYF. Written as DNA, the CDR3 is TGTGCCAGCAGTGCGGACCCTGTCTACGAACAGTACTTC.

V usage is TRBV7-2 and J usage is TRBJ2-1, with D perhaps TRBD2 (5 bases). Deletions cut 5 bases from V and 8 bases from J, with 13 bases between. The CDR3 sequence is 13 residues long. Germline V gene lookup returns CDR1 SGHTA and CDR2 FQGNSA. CDR3: CASSLDLRDEQFF. In DNA form, the CDR3 reads TGTGCCAGCAGCCTGGACCTGAGGGATGAGCAGTTCTTC.

This clone was seen once. The chain employs TRBV11-2 and TRBJ2-7, with TRBD2 matching over 12 bases. The length of the CDR3 is 16 residues. Looked up from germline, CDR1 is SGHAT and CDR2 is FQNNGV. J lost 5 bases, V lost 2 bases, and 7 bases had no gene match. The CDR3 DNA reads as TGTGCCAGCAGCTTAAGACTAGCGGGAGCCGGTAACGAGCAGTACTTC. Its translation: CASSLRLAGAGNEQYF.